This T cell receptor beta chain is drawn from a study of beta chain features in type 1 diabetes. Turning to the study itself: The patient and healthy donor groups were comparable for age, gender and cell yields. The study's findings and limits: Researchers report that Type 1 diabetes patients had moderately but significantly shorter TCRB CDR3s across all four CD4+ subsets. Equally in patients and controls, shorter templates might have been favored by PCR. VDJ junctions from patients with type 1 diabetes contained fewer insertions and more deletions.

This clone appeared a few times. The antigen remains undetermined. Other DNA sequences of this sample code for an identical CDR3. Sequenced material consisted of expressed TCRB transcripts (all of the isolated RNA was reverse transcribed). Only in-frame clones appear in the TCRdb table, and some are missing; sequencing was by immunoSEQ multiplex PCR. The profile shows under 300,000 clones, approximately 15% of them singletons. CDR1 is SGHRS and CDR2 is YFSETQ in the germline V gene. With 0 bases removed from V and 6 bases from J, the gap between germline ends came to 10 bases. This CDR3 has 14 residues.

Sequences were obtained from naive CD4+ T cells from blood. The sequence was obtained from a man aged 25-45 years with type 1 diabetes. This chain uses TRBV5-1 with TRBJ2-1, with D unclear. CDR3 coding DNA: TGCGCCAGCAGCTTGGGAACCGGCGGCAATGAGCAGTTCTTC. Translation gives CASSLGTGGNEQFF.